The 10 T cell receptor beta chains reported below all come from one sample, sequenced in a study of graft-versus-host responses after intestinal transplantation. The antigens these receptors bind are not known. The repertoire was sequenced with immunoSEQ multiplex PCR; TCRdb's copy has only in-frame clones and lacks some. The table includes tens of thousands of clones, 85% to 95% detected once. The sample here was unstimulated CD8+ T cells sorted from spleen or lymph node cells, taken before intestinal transplant. The receptors stem from a human donor who received an intestinal transplant.

This chain joins TRBV10-3 and TRBJ1-2; 7 bases line up with TRBD1. The germline V gene has CDR1 ENHRY and CDR2 SYGVKD. This CDR3 is built from 14 residues. Trimming took 6 bases from V and 3 from J; bases not matched to a gene: 7. CDR3 residues: CAIRAVGGDYGYTF. DNA for the CDR3: TGTGCCATCAGAGCGGTAGGGGGCGACTATGGCTACACCTTC.

This chain links TRBV5-1 with TRBJ2-7; 8 bases map to TRBD1. The CDR3 covers 13 residues. Trimming at V came to 1 base and at J to 7 bases, leaving 4 bases not matched to a gene. Germline V CDR1 and CDR2: SGHRS, YFSETQ. The CDR3 loop reads CASSLLRGQEQYF. CDR3 sequence (DNA): TGCGCCAGCAGCTTGCTCAGGGGGCAAGAGCAGTACTTC.

This chain links TRBV14 with TRBJ2-5, with D possibly matching TRBD2 (5 bases). V shed 2 bases and J shed 11 bases, with 21 bases lying between them. The CDR3 has 15 amino acids. Germline V gene lookup returns CDR1 SGHDN and CDR2 FVKESK. The CDR3 region is CASSQPWAGMREQYF. The CDR3 DNA sequence: TGTGCCAGCAGCCAACCCTGGGCGGGTATGAGGGAGCAGTACTTC.

This clone turned up a few times. This CDR3 is also generated by other DNA sequences in the sample. The J gene is TRBJ2-7, the V gene TRBV30, with 8 bases aligning to TRBD1. The V gene's germline CDR1 is GTSNPN and CDR2 SVGIG (reference sequence). The CDR3 loop spans 14 amino acids. J lost 4 bases, V lost 3 bases, and 8 bases had no gene match. The CDR3 spells CAWRPGQGVYEQYF. The CDR3 DNA follows: TGTGCCTGGAGACCCGGACAGGGCGTTTACGAGCAGTACTTC.

This CDR3 is CASSLRGMPGANVLTF. CDR3 DNA: TGTGCCAGCAGCTTAAGGGGGATGCCCGGGGCCAACGTCCTGACTTTC. The genes are TRBV5-6 and TRBJ2-6, with D possibly TRBD1 on 6 matching bases. CDR1 and CDR2 from the germline V gene are SGHDT and YYEEEE. The CDR3 extends over 16 amino acids. The V gene lost 2 bases and the J gene lost 4 bases, with 13 bases spanning the gap. Filled out from reference TRBV5-6 and TRBJ2-6, the complete variable domain reads DAGVTQSPTHLIKTRGQQVTLRCSPKSGHDTVSWYQQALGQGPQFIFQYYEEEERQRGNFPDRFSGHQFPNYSSELNVNALLLGDSALYLCASSLRGMPGANVLTFGAGSRLTVL.

The rearrangement joins TRBV7-2 to TRBJ2-1; TRBD1 matches 12 bases. The CDR3 totals 15 residues. V shed 5 bases and J 6 bases; nucleotides not matched to a gene: 5. Germline CDR1 SGHTA, CDR2 FQGNSA. The CDR3 region has the DNA TGTGCCAGCAGCACCGGGACAGGGGGCTTCAATGAGCAGTTCTTC. Translated: CASSTGTGGFNEQFF.

CDR3 bases: TGTGCCAGTAATGGAGGGGTAGACACCATATATTTT. Translated: CASNGGVDTIYF. The chain joins TRBV19 to TRBJ1-3; the D gene is possibly TRBD1 (5 bases). CDR3 length: 12 residues. V was trimmed by 7 bases and J by 8 bases, leaving 12 bases between them. Germline CDR1 LNHDA, CDR2 SQIVND (reference sequence).

V and J are TRBV4-2 and TRBJ2-1; 7 nucleotides line up with TRBD2. Germline V gene lookup returns CDR1 LGHNA and CDR2 YNFKEQ. V shed 0 bases, J shed 5 bases, and the junction held 10 bases outside the gene matches. The CDR3 is made up of 17 amino acids. The CDR3 DNA reads as TGTGCCAGCAGCCAAGATATCGGCGGGAGCCTCAACAATGAGCAGTTCTTC. It specifies CASSQDIGGSLNNEQFF.

V is TRBV28 and J is TRBJ2-5; tentatively, D is TRBD2 (5 bases). The CDR3 spans 15 residues. The germline V gene has CDR1 MDHEN and CDR2 SYDVKM. The V and J ends lost 7 bases and 2 bases respectively, with 17 bases between them. The CDR3 DNA reads TGTGCCAGCACCTCCACCGGACTCCTTCAAGAGACCCAGTACTTC. It encodes CASTSTGLLQETQYF.

This clone has more than one count but fewer than ten. The V call is TRBV5-1, the J call TRBJ1-6; unclear D gene. Germline V gene data show CDR1 as SGHRS and CDR2 as YFSETQ. Deletions cut 0 bases from V and 5 bases from J, with 9 bases between. There are 15 residues in the CDR3. In DNA, the CDR3 is TGCGCCAGCAGCTTGGAGCGAGGAGATAATTCACCCCTCCACTTT. Protein product: CASSLERGDNSPLHF.